This T cell receptor beta chain was identified in a study of blood T cell repertoires in COVID-19. About the study: Donors in the United States, Italy and Spain gave samples during acute or convalescent COVID-19. Sources were T cells, B-cell-depleted T cells, or PBMCs; the material itself was cDNA or gDNA.

Per the authors' pipeline: Using reference gene primer amplification, nucleated cell counts were estimated. Only in-frame clones appear in the TCRdb table, and some are missing; sequencing was by immunoSEQ multiplex PCR. The DNA was the basis for D and trimming; V, J and clone size are from that table. In the table there are around 200,000 clones, about 88% of which are singletons. This CDR3 has 13 residues. Trimming removed 6 bases from V and 5 bases from J, with 11 bases in between. The sequence was collected from an elderly woman with acute or convalescent COVID-19. The chain joins TRBV12-3 or TRBV12-4 to TRBJ1-5, with a weak D call TRBD1 (6 bases). The sample consisted of peripheral blood. CDR3: CASSHRVDQPQHF. The CDR3, as DNA: TGTGCCAGCAGCCACAGGGTCGATCAGCCCCAGCATTTT.